These T cell receptor beta chains were read from a single sample in a study of tumor-infiltrating lymphocytes in primary liver carcinoma. TCRdb redid the calling of the multiplex PCR reads with MiXCR, one entry per CDR3 protein. The sample has 50,000 to 60,000 distinct CDR3 sequences, approximately 80% seen once. Specimen: liver tumor tissue from sampling region 5. Receptor source: a man aged 35-49 years with primary liver carcinoma and hepatitis B virus infection. Each CDR3 is given without its conserved first and last residue. Fields, in order: CDR3 length, V gene, CDR3 protein.

len: 13; v_gene: TRBV7-2; CDR3aa: ASREGARPYNEQF
len: 13; v_gene: TRBV6-5; CDR3aa: ASSPGRGWGNEQF
len: 13; v_gene: TRBV5-1; CDR3aa: ASSLVGTVGETQY
len: 13; v_gene: TRBV28; CDR3aa: ASPSPDRVFDEQY
len: 12; v_gene: TRBV11-2; CDR3aa: ISSQTSGTGEQF
len: 15; v_gene: TRBV11-2; CDR3aa: ASSLALGEANTGELF
len: 12; v_gene: TRBV7-2; CDR3aa: ASISSPGAYEQY
len: 12; v_gene: TRBV10-2; CDR3aa: ASSGSMVNSPLH
len: 12; v_gene: TRBV6-5; CDR3aa: ACSYRGAPSEQY
len: 11; v_gene: TRBV11-1; CDR3aa: ASRRKQSYEQY
len: 14; v_gene: TRBV14; CDR3aa: ASSDVAGWVNNEEF
len: 13; v_gene: TRBV5-6; CDR3aa: ASSILGRGDQPQH
len: 16; v_gene: TRBV7-9; CDR3aa: ASSLGLDTPVPSGTQY
len: 12; v_gene: TRBV5-4; CDR3aa: ASSPSGGQDEQL
len: 13; v_gene: TRBV11-2; CDR3aa: ASSFGTGLNEKLF
len: 18; v_gene: TRBV5-1; CDR3aa: ASSLGSRIPGSSGGNVLT
len: 12; v_gene: TRBV14; CDR3aa: VSSQDQGPYPAL
len: 12; v_gene: TRBV5-4; CDR3aa: ASSSQESSSEQY
len: 16; v_gene: TRBV4-2; CDR3aa: ASSQDQQGLGAKNIQY
len: 15; v_gene: TRBV12-3/TRBV12-4; CDR3aa: ASSFFDPGQATNIQY
len: 13; v_gene: TRBV6-2/TRBV6-3; CDR3aa: ASRAPTWTQETQY
len: 12; v_gene: TRBV29-1; CDR3aa: IFRTASSQETQY
len: 13; v_gene: TRBV5-1; CDR3aa: SSSQTGGEQETQY
len: 13; v_gene: TRBV6-1; CDR3aa: ASSLSGRSYHEQF
len: 14; v_gene: TRBV6-1; CDR3aa: ASTRSGRFPSGTQY
len: 14; v_gene: TRBV4-2; CDR3aa: ASSHAGGQWNNEQS
len: 14; v_gene: TRBV11-2; CDR3aa: ASNSGLAGVLDTQY
len: 10; v_gene: TRBV6-1; CDR3aa: VSSTPLYGYT
len: 13; v_gene: TRBV6-5; CDR3aa: PSSYSSGSNQPQH
len: 14; v_gene: TRBV29-1; CDR3aa: SVDLLDANSYNEQF
len: 13; v_gene: TRBV5-4; CDR3aa: TSSPTWTGIDEQY
len: 12; v_gene: TRBV10-3; CDR3aa: AISESTQGYGYT
len: 13; v_gene: TRBV5-4; CDR3aa: AGSLNGDGQETQY
len: 17; v_gene: TRBV11-1; CDR3aa: ASSSGGSPVGARTDTQY
len: 13; v_gene: TRBV11-1; CDR3aa: VSNYTGPFSWELF
len: 13; v_gene: TRBV29-1; CDR3aa: IVEADRGRAETQY
len: 15; v_gene: TRBV7-2; CDR3aa: GSSRREGSGGYNEQF